The 20 T cell receptor beta chains presented below share a single source sample, sequenced in a study of blood T cell repertoires in COVID-19. Method: immunoSEQ multiplex PCR; TCRdb's copy keeps in-frame clones and lacks some. This table has around 130,000 clones, about 76% appearing once. Specimen: peripheral blood. These receptors were obtained from a man older than 75 with acute or convalescent COVID-19.

The CDR3 loop is CASSAGTMYAQETQYF. The CDR3 DNA reads TGTGCCAGCAGTGCCGGGACAATGTATGCTCAAGAGACCCAGTACTTC. The genes are TRBV6-1 and TRBJ2-5; possibly TRBD1 for D (6 bases). The CDR3 contains 16 residues. The V end was cut by 4 bases, the J end by 2 bases, with 17 bases between. Germline V gene data show CDR1 as MNHNS and CDR2 as SASEGT.

This rearrangement joins TRBV28 to TRBJ1-4; no definite D call. Trimming took off 6 bases at V and 3 bases at J, with 11 bases between the two ends. Germline lookup yields CDR1 MDHEN and CDR2 SYDVKM. CDR3 length: 14 amino acids. The CDR3 here is CASSPREPNEKLFF. CDR3 DNA: TGTGCCAGCAGCCCTCGGGAGCCTAATGAAAAACTGTTTTTT.

The CDR3 loop is CASRLLGSQYF. Here the CDR3 DNA reads TGTGCCAGCAGGCTCCTCGGGTCCCAGTACTTC. The chain recombines TRBV3-1 (or the pseudogene TRBV3-2) with TRBJ2-5; D unresolved. The V gene's germline CDR1 is LGHDT and CDR2 YNNKEL (reference sequence). The CDR3 consists of 11 residues. V lost 6 bases, J lost 9 bases, and 11 bases lay in between.

The rearrangement links TRBV7-9 to TRBJ2-3, with 7 bases that match TRBD1. The CDR3 length is 15 residues. Germline V gives CDR1 SEHNR, CDR2 FQNEAQ (reference sequence). The trim removed 8 bases at V and 0 bases at J, leaving 8 bases unmatched. CDR3: CASGHDRDSTDTQYF. CDR3 nucleotides: TGTGCCAGCGGCCATGACAGGGATAGCACAGATACGCAGTATTTT. The variable domain in full, completed from reference TRBV7-9 and TRBJ2-3, reads DTGVSQNPRHKITKRGQNVTFRCDPISEHNRLYWYRQTLGQGPEFLTYFQNEAQLEKSRLLSDRFSAERPKGSFSTLEIQRTEQGDSAMYLCASGHDRDSTDTQYFGPGTRLTVL.

The V gene is TRBV10-3, the J gene TRBJ1-1; D gene ambiguous. Germline CDR1 reads ENHRY; CDR2 reads SYGVKD. Trimming removed 3 bases at V and 0 bases at J, with 11 bases between. The CDR3 length is 15 residues. CDR3 sequence: CAISDPGVMNTEAFF. Here the CDR3 DNA reads TGTGCCATCAGTGATCCGGGTGTCATGAACACTGAAGCTTTCTTT.

The chain has TRBV29-1 and TRBJ2-3, with TRBD1 as a possible D gene (6 bases). The CDR3 consists of 15 residues. Trimming cost V 3 bases and J 2 bases, with 15 bases left between them. The germline CDR1 and CDR2 sequences are SQVTM and ANQGSEA. DNA of the CDR3: TGCAGCGTTGATGGCCTTCAGGGGAACACAGATACGCAGTATTTT. As protein: CSVDGLQGNTDTQYF.

The CDR3 spells CASSERGNTYEQYF. The CDR3 DNA reads TGTGCCAGCAGTGAGCGGGGAAACACCTACGAGCAGTACTTC. The rearrangement uses TRBV2 and TRBJ2-7; TRBD2 is a possible D gene (6 bases). The CDR3 spans 14 residues. Germline V gene sequence: CDR1 SNHLY, CDR2 FYNNEI. V lost 3 bases, J lost 2 bases, and 11 bases lay in between.

In this sample, this clone turned up a few times. The gene calls are TRBV10-3 and TRBJ1-6; 8 bases map to TRBD1. This CDR3 has 17 amino acids. In germline, CDR1 is ENHRY, CDR2 SYGVKD. Unmatched junction bases numbered 7, after V lost 4 bases and J lost 2 bases. CDR3 DNA: TGTGCCATCAGTGCGGACAGGGTAGGGGCCTATAATTCACCCCTCCACTTT. This codes for CAISADRVGAYNSPLHF.

The chain uses TRBV18 and TRBJ1-1, with a possible D match to TRBD1 (5 bases). The V gene lost 8 bases and the J gene lost 1 base, with 17 bases spanning the gap. Germline V gives CDR1 KGHSH, CDR2 LQKENI. The CDR3 is 15 amino acids. In nucleotides, the CDR3 is TGTGCCAGCCGACCGGGACTGGAATCGAACACTGAAGCTTTCTTT. Its protein is CASRPGLESNTEAFF.

The rearrangement uses TRBV7-6 and TRBJ2-1; 11 bases map to TRBD2. The CDR3 spans 16 residues. Trimming at V came to 6 bases and at J to 8 bases, leaving 12 bases not matched to a gene. Germline loops: CDR1 SGHVS, CDR2 FNYEAQ. As DNA, the CDR3 is TGTGCCAGCAGTATTGGCCGACTAGCGGGGAAGGATGAGCAGTTCTTC. Its translation: CASSIGRLAGKDEQFF.

This clone was observed a single time. The J gene is TRBJ2-3, the V gene TRBV29-1, with a tentative D call TRBD1 (6 bases). CDR3 length: 15 residues. V was clipped by 6 bases and J by 5 bases, with 21 bases between them. CDR1 is SQVTM, CDR2 ANQGSEA, per germline. CDR3: CSVLPSTGGGDTQYF. In DNA, the CDR3 is TGCAGCGTCCTACCCTCGACAGGTGGGGGAGATACGCAGTATTTT.

This clone counts as medium-sized. The rearrangement uses TRBV6-5 and TRBJ1-2, with TRBD1 matching over 7 bases. Germline assignment: CDR1 MNHEY and CDR2 SVGAGI. J gave up 10 bases and V 0 bases, and 11 bases lay outside the gene matches. The CDR3 has 15 residues. DNA of the CDR3: TGTGCCAGCAGTTACTCGAGTACCTATCAGGGGGACTACACCTTC. The encoded protein is CASSYSSTYQGDYTF.

Here the CDR3 reads CASSLGFLAGAQETQYF. For the CDR3, the DNA is TGTGCCAGCAGCTTAGGATTCTTGGCAGGCGCACAAGAGACCCAGTACTTC. The chain carries TRBV7-2 and TRBJ2-5; no clear D gene. With 1 base removed from V and 2 bases from J, the gap between germline ends came to 17 bases. The germline V gene has CDR1 SGHTA and CDR2 FQGNSA. This CDR3 is 17 amino acids long.

As for this clone: A junction boundary mismatches the germline segment, possibly from a read error. The chain is built from TRBV6-6 and TRBJ2-7, with TRBD2 as a possible D gene (6 bases). CDR3 length: 14 amino acids. Germline V lookup: CDR1 MNHNY, CDR2 SVGAGI (reference sequence). In DNA form, the CDR3 reads TGTGCCAGCAGCTACTTCGGGGGACCGAACGAGCAGTACTTC. It is translated as CASSYFGGPNEQYF.

The chain links TRBV5-1 to TRBJ1-5; D is unclear. Trimming shortened V by 0 bases and J by 7 bases, and 11 bases separated the two germline ends. This CDR3 contains 14 residues. Germline CDR1 SGHRS, CDR2 YFSETQ. The CDR3 DNA sequence: TGCGCCAGCAGCTTGGGTAGGGAGGGACAGCCCCAGCATTTT. Translated, it gives CASSLGREGQPQHF.

This clone has more than one count but fewer than ten. The genes are TRBV4-1 and TRBJ2-3, with D possibly being TRBD2 (7 bases). V was shortened by 4 bases and J by 4 bases, with 24 bases between the two germline ends. The length of the CDR3 is 18 residues. Germline V CDR1 and CDR2: MGHRA, YSYEKL. CDR3 bases: TGCGCCAGCAGCCCTGACCGGGGGGCCGCCACCGGCGCAGATACGCAGTATTTT. Its translation is CASSPDRGAATGADTQYF.

The rearrangement uses TRBV4-1 and TRBJ1-1; unclear D gene. The V gene's germline CDR1 is MGHRA and CDR2 YSYEKL. The CDR3 runs 13 residues. Trimming took 4 bases from V and 8 from J, leaving 14 bases between them. The CDR3 DNA reads TGCGCCAGCAGCCGCGGGCCAAAAGAGGAAGCTTTCTTT. It yields the protein CASSRGPKEEAFF.

This chain links TRBV4-1 with TRBJ1-3; 7 bases line up with TRBD1. The CDR3 runs 17 residues. Germline V CDR1 and CDR2: MGHRA, YSYEKL. J was trimmed by 0 bases and V by 3 bases; bases with no gene match: 8. DNA of the CDR3: TGCGCCAGCAGCCATGGACAGGCGAACCCCTCTGGAAACACCATATATTTT. It encodes CASSHGQANPSGNTIYF.

This chain connects TRBV5-1 to TRBJ2-4; 11 positions agree with TRBD1. The CDR3 totals 16 residues. Germline assignment: CDR1 SGHRS and CDR2 YFSETQ. Germline trimming cut 5 bases from V and 6 bases from J; bases unmatched to any gene: 10. The CDR3 nucleotides are TGCGCCAGCAGTTACGAAGGACAGGGGGCAGGAAACATTCAGTACTTC. Amino acid sequence: CASSYEGQGAGNIQYF.

The J gene is TRBJ2-7, the V gene TRBV5-1, with unresolved D. Germline lookup yields CDR1 SGHRS and CDR2 YFSETQ. The CDR3 consists of 11 residues. Trimming removed 4 bases from V and 7 bases from J, with 9 bases in between. For the CDR3, the DNA is TGCGCCAGCAGCCTGCTCGGGGAGCAGTACTTC. Translating gives CASSLLGEQYF. Full variable domain (missing parts from reference TRBV5-1 and TRBJ2-7): KAGVTQTPRYLIKTRGQQVTLSCSPISGHRSVSWYQQTPGQGLQFLFEYFSETQRNKGNFPGRFSGRQFSNSRSEMNVSTLELGDSALYLCASSLLGEQYFGPGTRLTVT.